This TCR beta chain was identified during a study of cytomegalovirus exposure and HLA in healthy donors. About the study: In terms of ancestry, the Caucasian-associated cluster contained roughly 81% of the 300 to 400 genotyped donors.

The PCR was carried out with 60 Vbeta primers and 13 Jbeta primers. Data came from immunoSEQ multiplex PCR; TCRdb stores just in-frame clones and leaves some out. Among roughly 120,000 clones listed, 70% to 85% were seen once. This CDR3 comprises 16 residues. Per germline, CDR1 SGHRS and CDR2 YFSETQ. This clone occurred once. Its antigen is currently unknown. A read error may produce the germline difference seen at one junction end. Study-level points and caveats: Among the CMV-associated chains, three were confirmed in vitro as specific for CMV antigens. It was assumed in the presence/absence analyses that sequencing depth was roughly uniform across donors.

While unrecorded immune exposures were likely, the donors were nominally healthy when sampled. The chain carries TRBV5-1 and TRBJ2-2; 11 bases are shared with TRBD2. This receptor was taken from a middle-aged woman in good health and CMV-seropositive. Sequencing was carried out using PBMCs. The CDR3 coding sequence is TGCGCCAGCGGCGGGACTAGCGGCCGAAGGGCCGGGGGGCTGTTTTTT. Translated, it gives CASGGTSGRRAGGLFF.